One and the same sample provided the 23 T cell receptor beta chains below, sequenced in a study of T cells in localized non-small cell lung cancer. The table came from immunoSEQ multiplex PCR; TCRdb's copy has only in-frame clones and leaves some out. This table has 20,000 to 25,000 clones, about 81% appearing once. The specimen comprised peripheral blood, sampled before any cancer treatment. The origin of the receptors is a man aged 40 to 75 with stage I lung adenocarcinoma.

The chain is built from TRBV2 and TRBJ2-3, with D hard to call. Germline V lookup: CDR1 SNHLY, CDR2 FYNNEI. V was clipped by 6 bases and J by 1 base, with 23 bases between them. This CDR3 has 18 amino acids. This CDR3 reads CASRDTLWAPARTDTQYF. As DNA, the CDR3 is TGTGCCAGCAGAGATACCCTCTGGGCCCCCGCGCGCACAGATACGCAGTATTTT. The full variable domain, with the rest looked up from reference TRBV2 and TRBJ2-3, is EPEVTQTPSHQVTQMGQEVILRCVPISNHLYFYWYRQILGQKVEFLVSFYNNEISEKSEIFDDQFSVERPDGSNFTLKIRSTKLEDSAMYFCASRDTLWAPARTDTQYFGPGTRLTVL.

The chain is built from TRBV5-8 and TRBJ2-5; D might be TRBD2 (6 bases). CDR1 and CDR2 (germline): SGHTS, YDEGEE. This CDR3 comprises 16 residues. V was trimmed by 1 base and J by 5 bases, leaving 18 bases between them. This CDR3 is CASSLWGGSSGETQYF. The CDR3 DNA follows: TGTGCCAGCAGCTTGTGGGGAGGTTCCAGTGGGGAGACCCAGTACTTC.

The chain uses TRBV7-6 and TRBJ1-1; D gene uncertain. CDR3 length equals 13 residues. Trimming took 1 base from V and 3 from J, leaving 6 bases between them. Per the germline V gene, CDR1 is SGHVS and CDR2 is FNYEAQ. This CDR3 reads CASSLDSYTEAFF. The CDR3 nucleotides are TGTGCCAGCAGCTTAGACAGCTACACTGAAGCTTTCTTT.

CDR3 sequence (DNA): TGTGCCTGGAGTTTACAGCGGCACACTGAAGCTTTCTTT. Protein product: CAWSLQRHTEAFF. The V gene is TRBV30, the J gene TRBJ1-1; no firm D call. V dropped 2 bases and J dropped 3 bases, with 10 bases sitting between them. CDR1 is GTSNPN, CDR2 SVGIG, per germline (reference sequence). The CDR3 loop spans 13 amino acids.

This chain uses TRBV18 with TRBJ2-3; 11 bases are shared with TRBD1. Germline values: CDR1 KGHSH, CDR2 LQKENI. The CDR3 is 20 residues long. J lost 5 bases, V lost 5 bases, and 21 bases had no gene match. The CDR3 nucleotides are TGTGCCAGCTCAAAGTTTCAGGACAGGGGGCTGCTGAGTGGTGTAGATACGCAGTATTTT. Translating it yields CASSKFQDRGLLSGVDTQYF.

V usage is TRBV4-3 and J usage is TRBJ2-5; the D call may be TRBD1 or TRBD2 (5 bases each). CDR3 length: 15 amino acids. Trimming pared 0 bases from V and 5 bases from J, leaving 13 bases between. The germline V gene encodes CDR1 LGHNA and CDR2 YSLEER. Here the CDR3 reads CASSQDLGRSETQYF. CDR3 sequence (DNA): TGCGCCAGCAGCCAAGATCTGGGACGAAGTGAGACCCAGTACTTC.

The chain links TRBV7-9 to TRBJ2-3; maybe TRBD2 (5 bases). The CDR3 totals 16 residues. Germline V gives CDR1 SEHNR, CDR2 FQNEAQ (reference sequence). V lost 2 bases, J lost 0 bases, and 12 bases lay in between. CDR3 protein: CASSLMRVTSTDTQYF. For the CDR3, the DNA is TGTGCCAGCAGCTTAATGCGGGTAACTAGCACAGATACGCAGTATTTT.

The chain employs TRBV2 and TRBJ2-2; 7 bases fit TRBD1. CDR1 is SNHLY and CDR2 is FYNNEI in the germline V gene. V lost 3 bases, J lost 5 bases, and 9 bases stayed unmatched. The CDR3 runs 16 residues. CDR3 residues: CASSERQGQLTGELFF. The CDR3, as DNA: TGTGCCAGCAGTGAGCGACAGGGACAATTGACCGGGGAGCTGTTTTTT.

V and J are TRBV7-2 and TRBJ2-3, with 9 positions matching TRBD2. Germline V gene data show CDR1 as SGHTA and CDR2 as FQGNSA. With V trimmed by 3 bases and J by 0 bases, 4 bases remained unmatched. The CDR3 is 16 amino acids. CDR3 residues: CASSLTSGTSTDTQYF. For the CDR3, the DNA is TGTGCCAGCAGCTTGACTAGCGGTACTAGCACAGATACGCAGTATTTT. The complete variable domain, with remaining parts taken from reference TRBV7-2 and TRBJ2-3, reads GAGVSQSPSNKVTEKGKDVELRCDPISGHTALYWYRQSLGQGLEFLIYFQGNSAPDKSGLPSDRFSAERTGGSVSTLTIQRTQQEDSAVYLCASSLTSGTSTDTQYFGPGTRLTVL.

The J gene is TRBJ2-3, the V gene TRBV11-3; 8 bases align to TRBD2. The V segment lost 0 bases and the J segment 3 bases; nucleotides outside the gene matches: 11. Germline CDR1 reads SGHNT; CDR2 reads YENEEA. The CDR3 is 18 amino acids. This chain's CDR3 is CASSLDSGGTRETDTQYF. CDR3 nucleotide sequence: TGTGCCAGCAGCTTAGATTCGGGGGGGACTCGAGAGACAGATACGCAGTATTTT. The whole variable domain, remainder taken from reference TRBV11-3 and TRBJ2-3, is EAGVVQSPRYKIIEKKQPVAFWCNPISGHNTLYWYLQNLGQGPELLIRYENEEAVDDSQLPKDRFSAERLKGVDSTLKIQPAELGDSAVYLCASSLDSGGTRETDTQYFGPGTRLTVL.

The chain employs TRBV14 and TRBJ2-5; D uncertain. CDR3 length: 13 residues. V dropped 4 bases and J dropped 5 bases, with 11 bases sitting between them. Per germline, CDR1 SGHDN and CDR2 FVKESK. CDR3 sequence: CASSRQVGETQYF. The CDR3 DNA reads TGTGCCAGCAGCCGGCAGGTCGGGGAGACCCAGTACTTC. Looking up the rest from reference TRBV14 and TRBJ2-5 gives the full variable domain: EAGVTQFPSHSVIEKGQTVTLRCDPISGHDNLYWYRRVMGKEIKFLLHFVKESKQDESGMPNNRFLAERTGGTYSTLKVQPAELEDSGVYFCASSRQVGETQYFGPGTRLLVL.

The chain employs TRBV4-3 and TRBJ2-7; D remains ambiguous. CDR3 length: 17 amino acids. Trimming cost V 0 bases and J 0 bases, with 15 bases left between them. Germline V CDR1 and CDR2: LGHNA, YSLEER. CDR3 in DNA: TGCGCCAGCAGCCAAGATCTGGCCGCCAAAAGCTCCTACGAGCAGTACTTC. It yields the protein CASSQDLAAKSSYEQYF.

The J gene is TRBJ2-7, the V gene TRBV4-3, with D perhaps TRBD1 or TRBD2 (7 bases each). Trimming stripped 0 bases from V and 2 bases from J, with 20 bases between. From germline, CDR1 is LGHNA and CDR2 YSLEER. This CDR3 is 18 amino acids long. The CDR3 nucleotides are TGCGCCAGCAGCCAAGATGAGGGGAGGGGGCGGTGGGCCTACGAGCAGTACTTC. It translates to CASSQDEGRGRWAYEQYF.

This sequence joins TRBV6-5 and TRBJ2-7, with D unresolved. Trimming pared 7 bases from V and 1 base from J, leaving 17 bases between. This CDR3 has 15 amino acids. Germline V CDR1 and CDR2: MNHEY, SVGAGI. Here the CDR3 DNA reads TGTGCCAGCACCAAAGTTCCGGACGGATCCTACGAGCAGTACTTC. Amino acids: CASTKVPDGSYEQYF.

V gene TRBV5-5 combines with J gene TRBJ2-1; 8 bases match TRBD1. With V trimmed by 2 bases and J by 9 bases, 7 bases remained unmatched. Looked up from germline, CDR1 is SGHKS and CDR2 is YYEKEE (reference sequence). This CDR3 has 14 residues. The CDR3 sequence is CASSLTGTGSEQFF. CDR3 nucleotides: TGTGCCAGCAGCTTAACCGGGACAGGATCTGAGCAGTTCTTC. Using reference TRBV5-5 and TRBJ2-1 for the parts outside the CDR3, the full variable domain is DAGVTQSPTHLIKTRGQQVTLRCSPISGHKSVSWYQQVLGQGPQFIFQYYEKEERGRGNFPDRFSARQFPNYSSELNVNALLLGDSALYLCASSLTGTGSEQFFGPGTRLTVL.

The chain joins TRBV28 to TRBJ1-3, with TRBD1 matching over 8 bases. Per the germline V gene, CDR1 is MDHEN and CDR2 is SYDVKM. This CDR3 is built from 17 residues. After removal of 4 bases from V and 0 bases from J, the junction contained 8 bases not matched to a gene. CDR3 sequence (DNA): TGTGCCAGCAGTTCCCCTTTTACAGGGGGCTCTGGAAACACCATATATTTT. This sequence encodes CASSSPFTGGSGNTIYF.

The chain employs TRBV5-5 and TRBJ1-2; D ambiguous. Germline V gene lookup returns CDR1 SGHKS and CDR2 YYEKEE (reference sequence). V lost 4 bases to trimming and J lost 4 bases, with 5 bases between them. The CDR3 spans 11 residues. The DNA for the CDR3 is TGTGCCAGCAGCAGGTTCTATGGCTACACCTTC. It translates to CASSRFYGYTF.

This clone showed up just once. The rearrangement uses TRBV10-3 and TRBJ1-4; D gene unclear. This CDR3 has 13 amino acids. The germline V and J ends were trimmed by 3 bases and 6 bases, with 8 bases remaining between them. The germline gives CDR1 ENHRY, CDR2 SYGVKD. For the CDR3, the DNA is TGTGCCATCAGTGATGGAAATGATGAAAAACTGTTTTTT. Its translation: CAISDGNDEKLFF.

The chain couples TRBV5-1 to TRBJ2-7; 7 positions match TRBD2. The germline gives CDR1 SGHRS, CDR2 YFSETQ. Losses at the gene ends were 4 bases for V and 6 bases for J; bases not matched to a gene: 13. The CDR3 runs 15 residues. CDR3 sequence (DNA): TGCGCCAGCAGCCCCGGCCAGGGAACTAGCGTCGAGCAGTACTTC. Translated: CASSPGQGTSVEQYF. Using reference TRBV5-1 and TRBJ2-7 for the parts outside the CDR3, the full variable domain is KAGVTQTPRYLIKTRGQQVTLSCSPISGHRSVSWYQQTPGQGLQFLFEYFSETQRNKGNFPGRFSGRQFSNSRSEMNVSTLELGDSALYLCASSPGQGTSVEQYFGPGTRLTVT.

V and J are TRBV2 and TRBJ2-7; unclear D gene. The CDR3 contains 12 residues. V was trimmed by 9 bases and J by 1 base, leaving 10 bases between them. Germline V lookup: CDR1 SNHLY, CDR2 FYNNEI. Here the CDR3 reads CASSSASYEQYF. The CDR3, as DNA: TGTGCCAGTTCCTCCGCGTCCTACGAGCAGTACTTC.

The CDR3 loop reads CASSFTGTDTQYF. The CDR3 coding sequence is TGTGCCAGCAGCTTCACCGGCACAGATACGCAGTATTTT. The chain uses TRBV7-3 and TRBJ2-3, with D unclear. Trimming took off 3 bases at V and 1 base at J, with 5 bases between the two ends. The CDR3 is made up of 13 amino acids. CDR1 and CDR2 from the germline V gene are SGHTA and FQGTGA. Full variable domain (rest looked up from reference TRBV7-3 and TRBJ2-3): GAGVSQTPSNKVTEKGKYVELRCDPISGHTALYWYRQSLGQGPEFLIYFQGTGAADDSGLPNDRFFAVRPEGSVSTLKIQRTERGDSAVYLCASSFTGTDTQYFGPGTRLTVL.

The J gene is TRBJ2-7, the V gene TRBV2; D is unresolved. This CDR3 has 14 amino acids. The germline CDR1 and CDR2 sequences are SNHLY and FYNNEI. Trimming stripped 7 bases from V and 0 bases from J, with 13 bases between. The CDR3 nucleotides read TGTGCCAGCATCCCGACCCCGAGCTCCTACGAGCAGTACTTC. Protein product: CASIPTPSSYEQYF. The variable domain in full, with the rest retrieved from reference TRBV2 and TRBJ2-7, is EPEVTQTPSHQVTQMGQEVILRCVPISNHLYFYWYRQILGQKVEFLVSFYNNEISEKSEIFDDQFSVERPDGSNFTLKIRSTKLEDSAMYFCASIPTPSSYEQYFGPGTRLTVT.

The chain couples TRBV7-3 to TRBJ2-5; D is perhaps TRBD1 (5 bases). V was clipped by 2 bases and J by 6 bases, with 10 bases between them. Per the germline V gene, CDR1 is SGHTA and CDR2 is FQGTGA. The CDR3 is 13 amino acids. CDR3 residues: CASSLESGKTQYF. DNA for the CDR3: TGTGCCAGCAGCTTAGAATCAGGGAAGACCCAGTACTTC. The whole variable domain, filled in from reference TRBV7-3 and TRBJ2-5, reads GAGVSQTPSNKVTEKGKYVELRCDPISGHTALYWYRQSLGQGPEFLIYFQGTGAADDSGLPNDRFFAVRPEGSVSTLKIQRTERGDSAVYLCASSLESGKTQYFGPGTRLLVL.